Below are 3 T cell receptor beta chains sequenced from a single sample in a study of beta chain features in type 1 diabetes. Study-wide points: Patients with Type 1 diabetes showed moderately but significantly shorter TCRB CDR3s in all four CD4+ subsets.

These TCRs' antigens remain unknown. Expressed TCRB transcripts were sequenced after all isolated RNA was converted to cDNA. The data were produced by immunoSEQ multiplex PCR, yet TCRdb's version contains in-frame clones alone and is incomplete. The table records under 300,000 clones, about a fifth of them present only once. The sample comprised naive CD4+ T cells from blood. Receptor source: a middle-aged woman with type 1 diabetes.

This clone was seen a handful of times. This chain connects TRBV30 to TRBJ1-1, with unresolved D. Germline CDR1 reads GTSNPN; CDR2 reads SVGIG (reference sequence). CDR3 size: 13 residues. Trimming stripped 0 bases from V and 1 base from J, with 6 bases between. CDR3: CAWSVKQNTEAFF. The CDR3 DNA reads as TGTGCCTGGAGTGTTAAACAGAACACTGAAGCTTTCTTT.

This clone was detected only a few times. DNA of the CDR3: TGTGCCAGCAGCCCCGGGACAGGTGCCCCGAACACTGAAGCTTTCTTT. Protein: CASSPGTGAPNTEAFF. V usage is TRBV11-2 and J usage is TRBJ1-1; 8 bases match TRBD1. Germline CDR1 is SGHAT and CDR2 is FQNNGV. This CDR3 contains 16 residues. The V segment lost 5 bases and the J segment 1 base; nucleotides outside the gene matches: 9.

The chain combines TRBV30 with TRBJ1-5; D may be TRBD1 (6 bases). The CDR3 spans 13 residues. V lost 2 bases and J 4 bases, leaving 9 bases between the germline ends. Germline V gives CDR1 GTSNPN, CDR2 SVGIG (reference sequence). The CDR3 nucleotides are TGTGCCTGGAGTATACAGGGAAATCAGCCCCAGCATTTT. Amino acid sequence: CAWSIQGNQPQHF.